The clone carrying this TCR beta chain occurred many times. Its specificity is not known. TCRdb passed the RACE reads through MiXCR, listing each CDR3 protein once. Of tens of thousands of distinct CDR3 sequences detected, less than 15% appear once; the ten largest clones hold about 4.6%. This record comes from a study of human T cells and chemical hapten exposure. Study at large: Upper-back patches of 0.01% DPC were read at 6 days.

Trimming pared 3 bases from V and 6 bases from J, leaving 15 bases between. Germline V gene data show CDR1 as SQVTM and CDR2 as ANQGSEA. The CDR3 loop spans 13 amino acids. Time point meaning: pre-sensitization, week 0. Sample treatment: therapeutic diphenylcyclopropenone sensitization with weekly scalp DPC. Broader study findings: After DPC sensitization, TCRs above 1 in 1000 frequency showed no change.

This clonotype was obtained from a woman aged 50 to 60 with alopecia areata. Some clones in this sample may be carry-over from other donors' samples. The chain uses TRBV29-1 and TRBJ2-7, with D perhaps assigned TRBD1 or TRBD2 (5 bases each). Sequenced here: whole blood, sampled in connection with sensitization to the hapten diphenylcyclopropenone (DPC). In DNA, the CDR3 is TGCAGCGTTGAGGGCACACGGGGCGGCGAGCAGTACTTC. Its protein is CSVEGTRGGEQYF.